This T cell receptor (beta chain) was captured in a study of identical twins (dated by TCRdb to the mid-2010s). Background for the entire study: The study deep-sequenced TCR alpha and beta repertoires from monozygotic twins, unrelated adults of various ages and cord blood to test whether fetal clonotypes persist. Replicate twin experiments were performed at different times using different library preparation protocols to rule out contamination.

To note about this clonotype: The antigen it binds to is not known. There are no base qualities to consult, and no much larger clone falls within one base.

V is clipped by 0 bases and J by 0 bases, and the sequence between their germline boundaries is 10 bases long. Reading the germline V gene gives CDR1 SGHRS and CDR2 YFSETQ. The CDR3, from cysteine to phenylalanine, totals 15 residues. Just the 45-base CDR3 DNA is kept, in frame starting at base 1. General conclusions and limits of the study: In monozygotic twins, out-of-frame TCR alpha sharing was systematically underestimated by recombination models, although the models agreed with sharing between unrelated individuals. Fewer insertions were carried by abundant cord blood beta clonotypes, a similar but weaker trend appeared in young adult naive repertoires, and no such trend appeared in memory repertoires. Compared with coincidental sharing between unrelated individuals, an excess of low generation-probability sequences was observed among out-of-frame TCR alpha sequences shared between twins. Excess twin sharing in beta out-of-frame sequences was weaker because fewer shared sequences lowered the signal-to-noise ratio. Because the same donors could not be followed over many years, the conclusions relied on cross-sectional statistical analysis. Zero-insertion analyses could be partly confounded by invariant T cells such as MAIT and iNKT, although diverse VJ usage argued against such confounding for most clonotypes.

Every donor was a healthy Caucasian. The twin cohort comprised three pairs of female monozygotic twins, all aged roughly 18 to 30 years. RNA for TCR libraries was isolated from peripheral blood mononuclear cells. The library was produced with 5' RACE. This sample was sequenced with an Illumina HiSeq 2000. A universal primer binding site was introduced by template switching, and a unique molecular identifier was present in the final cDNA, enabling accurate counting of TCR cDNA molecules. Specific primers in the conserved constant-segment region were used to synthesize first-strand cDNA for the TCR alpha and beta chains. To control for contamination, every cDNA library was double barcoded, receiving both a SMART-Mk sample barcode and Illumina barcodes. TruSeq adapter sequences, together with Illumina sample barcodes, were added in two successive PCR steps. Sequencing of the TCR alpha and beta cDNA libraries was done on the Illumina HiSeq platform using custom primers. As for how the authors treated the data: MiGEC was used to process raw reads and extract unique molecular identifiers, and MiXCR was used to find CDR3 positions. Recombination models were inferred per individual with the repgenHMM and IGoR tools using an EM algorithm. Shared clonotype analysis was performed with the tcR package in R, normalizing sharing by the product of cloneset sizes. To study raw recombination free of thymic and clonal selection effects, out-of-frame nonproductive sequences were analyzed. Using fastp trimming at Q25 and MiXCR clonotype assembly, TCRdb reanalyzed the public sequencing data and kept in-frame beta chains. Rows with one shared CDR3 protein collapse into an entry with the most common genes and DNA. TCRdb's processing, not the authors', yielded these V and J calls. The sample records about 890,000 distinct CDR3 sequences, 9% to 15% of which are singletons. The ten largest clones capture 1.5% to 2% of the sample.

The same sample was also used in a study of yellow fever vaccine responses in identical twins. As the second study states: The authors reported that the T cell response to vaccination in identical twins appeared partly convergent and partly personalized. The study precisely tracked vaccine-responding T cell clones in identical twins.

This receptor was taken from a woman aged 18-29 years in good health. The rearrangement joined TRBV5-1 to TRBJ2-7; a confident D gene designation cannot be given. The sample taken for sequencing was PBMCs. The DNA is as follows: TGCGCCAGCAGCTTGGTCTCAGGTGCCTCCTACGAGCAGTACTTC. This translates into CASSLVSGASYEQYF.